Listed here are 13 T cell receptor beta chains from one sample, sequenced in a study of blood T cell repertoires in COVID-19. Clones were sequenced by immunoSEQ multiplex PCR, and TCRdb holds only the in-frame ones, with some missing. Altogether around 66,000 clones are present, 87% being singletons, with the ten largest covering 6.6%. The sequencing input was peripheral blood. These receptors all come from a man aged 55 to 70 with acute or convalescent COVID-19.

The rearrangement uses TRBV6-1 and TRBJ1-6; 7 bases match TRBD1. The length of the CDR3 is 17 residues. V was pared by 1 base and J by 0 bases, with 3 bases of the junction left unmatched. Germline values: CDR1 MNHNS, CDR2 SASEGT. The CDR3 DNA sequence: TGTGCCAGCAGTGAAGTCAGGGGGAGCTCCTATAATTCACCCCTCCACTTT. This codes for CASSEVRGSSYNSPLHF.

The V call is TRBV5-4, the J call TRBJ1-2; possibly TRBD1 for D (6 bases). V lost 4 bases to trimming and J lost 6 bases, with 22 bases between them. The CDR3 runs 16 residues. Germline V gene data show CDR1 as SGHNT and CDR2 as YYREEE (reference sequence). CDR3 nucleotides: TGTGCCAGCAGCCCGGGTGGAACAGGGATCGAAAATGGCTACACCTTC. As protein: CASSPGGTGIENGYTF.

The rearrangement uses TRBV7-2 and TRBJ1-2, with D tentatively TRBD1 (5 bases). CDR3 size: 13 residues. Germline-derived CDR1 and CDR2 are SGHTA and FQGNSA. With 1 base removed from V and 7 bases from J, the gap between germline ends came to 10 bases. DNA of the CDR3: TGTGCCAGCAGCTTAGAACAGGCTGGTGGCTACACCTTC. Translating it yields CASSLEQAGGYTF.

The chain uses TRBV27 and TRBJ2-5; a possible D gene is TRBD1 (5 bases). The CDR3 length is 13 residues. V lost 5 bases, J lost 7 bases, and 14 bases lay in between. Looked up from germline, CDR1 is MNHEY and CDR2 is SMNVEV (reference sequence). The CDR3 DNA follows: TGTGCCAGCAGTCCTCTGGGGCAGGTGACCCAGTACTTC. The encoded protein is CASSPLGQVTQYF.

This chain connects TRBV7-2 to TRBJ1-2; D remains ambiguous. Germline CDR1 and CDR2: SGHTA and FQGNSA. The length of the CDR3 is 14 residues. V lost 2 bases to trimming and J lost 1 base, with 8 bases between them. The CDR3 DNA follows: TGTGCCAGCAGCTTAAACAGACATAACTATGGCTACACCTTC. It codes for CASSLNRHNYGYTF. Full variable domain (remainder filled in from reference TRBV7-2 and TRBJ1-2): GAGVSQSPSNKVTEKGKDVELRCDPISGHTALYWYRQSLGQGLEFLIYFQGNSAPDKSGLPSDRFSAERTGGSVSTLTIQRTQQEDSAVYLCASSLNRHNYGYTFGSGTRLTVV.

The V gene is TRBV2, the J gene TRBJ2-6; 8 positions match TRBD1. CDR3 length equals 17 residues. The V gene's germline CDR1 is SNHLY and CDR2 FYNNEI. The ends lost 6 bases at V and 0 bases at J; junction bases unmatched: 7. CDR3 sequence reads: CASSLTGATSGANVLTF. The CDR3 DNA reads TGTGCCAGCAGCTTGACAGGGGCCACCTCTGGGGCCAACGTCCTGACTTTC.

The chain carries TRBV9 and TRBJ2-3; 9 bases align to TRBD2. Trimming removed 3 bases from V and 1 base from J; junction bases left unmatched: 0. The CDR3 consists of 14 residues. Germline V gene data show CDR1 as SGDLS and CDR2 as YYNGEE. The CDR3 protein is CASSGGGGTDTQYF. CDR3 DNA: TGTGCCAGCAGCGGCGGGGGGGGCACAGATACGCAGTATTTT. Based on the CDR3 plus reference TRBV9 and TRBJ2-3, the full variable domain is DSGVTQTPKHLITATGQRVTLRCSPRSGDLSVYWYQQSLDQGLQFLIQYYNGEERAKGNILERFSAQQFPDLHSELNLSSLELGDSALYFCASSGGGGTDTQYFGPGTRLTVL.

This chain joins TRBV5-5 and TRBJ1-4; 7 bases are a match to TRBD1. V shed 2 bases and J 6 bases; nucleotides not matched to a gene: 7. Germline lookup yields CDR1 SGHKS and CDR2 YYEKEE (reference sequence). CDR3 length: 15 residues. This chain's CDR3 is CASSFQTGRYEKLFF. The CDR3 region has the DNA TGTGCCAGCAGCTTCCAGACAGGGCGGTATGAAAAACTGTTTTTT.

This clone has a single count. The chain employs TRBV6-6 and TRBJ1-1; TRBD1 is a possible D gene (5 bases). The length of the CDR3 is 14 residues. Germline V gene lookup returns CDR1 MNHNY and CDR2 SVGAGI (reference sequence). V lost 5 bases and J 6 bases, leaving 16 bases between the germline ends. CDR3 residues: CASSDEGVGAEAFF. CDR3 sequence (DNA): TGTGCCAGCAGTGACGAAGGGGTTGGCGCTGAAGCTTTCTTT.

The chain combines TRBV4-2 with TRBJ1-4; the D is unclear. The length of the CDR3 is 15 residues. The germline V and J ends were trimmed by 1 base and 5 bases, with 11 bases remaining between them. Germline lookup yields CDR1 LGHNA and CDR2 YNFKEQ. This chain's CDR3 is CASSQVRGMNEKLFF. DNA for the CDR3: TGTGCCAGCAGCCAAGTACGGGGAATGAATGAAAAACTGTTTTTT.

The rearrangement joins TRBV14 to TRBJ1-2; the D gene is possibly TRBD1 (6 bases). Germline CDR1 SGHDN, CDR2 FVKESK. Trimming left V 6 bases short and J 0 bases short, with 14 bases between. The CDR3 runs to 15 residues. The CDR3 DNA sequence: TGTGCCAGCAGTCCGACAGGTGGGGCTAACTATGGCTACACCTTC. It yields the protein CASSPTGGANYGYTF.

The gene calls are TRBV6-6 and TRBJ1-2; 8 nucleotides align to TRBD1. The CDR3 has 16 amino acids. Germline V gene sequence: CDR1 MNHNY, CDR2 SVGAGI (reference sequence). V lost 4 bases, J lost 4 bases, and 11 bases stayed unmatched. Here the CDR3 DNA reads TGTGCCAGCAGTTCCCCCCGGGAGGACAGGGCCTATGGCTACACCTTC. It is translated as CASSSPREDRAYGYTF.

The genes are TRBV5-6 and TRBJ2-1; 9 positions match TRBD2. The CDR3 is 18 residues long. Per germline, CDR1 SGHDT and CDR2 YYEEEE. V lost 0 bases to trimming and J lost 4 bases; unmatched junction nucleotides: 11. This CDR3 is CASSLEAIGTSRYNEQFF. CDR3 bases: TGTGCCAGCAGCTTGGAGGCTATCGGGACTAGCAGATACAATGAGCAGTTCTTC. The complete variable domain, with remaining parts taken from reference TRBV5-6 and TRBJ2-1, reads DAGVTQSPTHLIKTRGQQVTLRCSPKSGHDTVSWYQQALGQGPQFIFQYYEEEERQRGNFPDRFSGHQFPNYSSELNVNALLLGDSALYLCASSLEAIGTSRYNEQFFGPGTRLTVL.